The 18 T cell receptor beta chains below come from one sample, sequenced in a study of blood T cell repertoires in COVID-19. Only in-frame clones appear in the TCRdb table, and some are missing; sequencing was by immunoSEQ multiplex PCR. This table has roughly 150,000 clones, roughly 81% appearing once. Sequences were obtained from peripheral blood. These receptors all stem from a woman aged 55-69 years with COVID-19, enrolled during active disease.

This chain links TRBV6-6 with TRBJ1-1; TRBD1 matches 9 bases. The CDR3 length is 15 residues. Germline V gives CDR1 MNHNY, CDR2 SVGAGI (reference sequence). V was pared by 5 bases and J by 7 bases, with 11 bases of the junction left unmatched. DNA for the CDR3: TGTGCCAGCAGTAGCTTAGGACAGGGGTCTCTTGAAGCTTTCTTT. Translation: CASSSLGQGSLEAFF.

This clone was detected many times. The chain employs TRBV19 and TRBJ1-5, with 7 bases identical to TRBD1. Losses at the gene ends were 5 bases for V and 6 bases for J; bases not matched to a gene: 7. The length of the CDR3 is 14 residues. CDR1 and CDR2 from the germline V gene are LNHDA and SQIVND (reference sequence). CDR3 residues: CASSSQGWGQPQHF. The DNA for the CDR3 is TGTGCCAGTAGTTCACAGGGGTGGGGTCAGCCCCAGCATTTT.

The chain combines TRBV9 with TRBJ1-3, with 7 bases aligning to TRBD1. Trimming at V came to 4 bases and at J to 4 bases, leaving 8 bases not matched to a gene. The germline V gene encodes CDR1 SGDLS and CDR2 YYNGEE. The CDR3 has 15 amino acids. CDR3 DNA: TGTGCCAGCAGCCAATCGGGACAGAAAGGAAACACCATATATTTT. Translated: CASSQSGQKGNTIYF.

The V and J genes are TRBV11-2 and TRBJ2-5, with 11 bases aligning to TRBD2. V shed 2 bases and J 2 bases; nucleotides not matched to a gene: 4. The germline V gene has CDR1 SGHAT and CDR2 FQNNGV. The CDR3 covers 16 residues. Written as DNA, the CDR3 is TGTGCCAGCAGCTTACTAGCGGGGGGCTTTCAAGAGACCCAGTACTTC. This translates into CASSLLAGGFQETQYF.

This clone has more than one count but fewer than ten. The gene calls are TRBV20-1 and TRBJ1-3; D is perhaps TRBD1 (5 bases). The CDR3 is 13 amino acids. In germline, CDR1 is DFQATT, CDR2 SNEGSKA (reference sequence). Trimming removed 3 bases at V and 3 bases at J, with 9 bases between. CDR3 loop: CSASRGGGNTIYF. The CDR3 nucleotides are TGCAGTGCTAGTCGGGGGGGTGGAAACACCATATATTTT.

There are many counts of this clone. The V gene is TRBV29-1, the J gene TRBJ2-1; 14 nucleotides match TRBD2. The V and J ends lost 5 bases and 5 bases, in that order; junction bases with no gene match: 5. This CDR3 spans 15 amino acids. Germline CDR1 is SQVTM and CDR2 is ANQGSEA. CDR3: CSVSLGLAGDNEQFF. In nucleotides, the CDR3 is TGCAGCGTTAGCTTGGGACTAGCGGGAGACAATGAGCAGTTCTTC.

CDR3 in DNA: TGTGCCAGTAGTTCAAGACTAGCGGGAGGGTTAGGCGAGCAGTACTTC. Translating gives CASSSRLAGGLGEQYF. The rearrangement links TRBV19 to TRBJ2-7; TRBD2 matches 14 bases. Germline trimming cut 5 bases from V and 6 bases from J; bases unmatched to any gene: 9. From germline, CDR1 is LNHDA and CDR2 SQIVND (reference sequence). This CDR3 is 16 amino acids long.

The chain joins TRBV7-9 to TRBJ2-6; D not resolved. V was pared by 5 bases and J by 0 bases, with 5 bases between. CDR3 length: 14 residues. Germline V gives CDR1 SEHNR, CDR2 FQNEAQ (reference sequence). The CDR3, as DNA: TGTGCCAGCAGCCCGAGCTCTGGGGCCAACGTCCTGACTTTC. Its translation: CASSPSSGANVLTF.

V and J are TRBV10-2 and TRBJ1-5; D is undetermined. Germline CDR1 reads WSHSY; CDR2 reads SAAADI. The CDR3 length is 14 residues. The germline V and J ends were trimmed by 3 bases and 0 bases, with 6 bases remaining between them. Here the CDR3 DNA reads TGCGCCAGCAGTGACGCGTTTAGCAATCAGCCCCAGCATTTT. Residues: CASSDAFSNQPQHF.

V and J are TRBV6-5 and TRBJ2-1, with D possibly TRBD2 on 5 matching bases. This CDR3 has 14 residues. Germline assignment: CDR1 MNHEY and CDR2 SVGAGI. V lost 2 bases and J 9 bases, leaving 14 bases between the germline ends. In DNA form, the CDR3 reads TGTGCCAGCAGTTACGGTAGGGAGCGCGGTGAGCAGTTCTTC. Its translation is CASSYGRERGEQFF.

V is TRBV11-1 and J is TRBJ1-1; D is perhaps TRBD1 (5 bases). The CDR3 spans 13 residues. V was trimmed by 5 bases and J by 0 bases, leaving 7 bases between them. Per germline, CDR1 SGHAT and CDR2 FQDESV (reference sequence). In DNA form, the CDR3 reads TGTGCCAGCAGCCCACAGGTGAACACTGAAGCTTTCTTT. Protein sequence: CASSPQVNTEAFF.

The CDR3 DNA is TGTGCCAGCAGCCAAGAAATAGCGGGAGGGCTAGGGAATGAGCAGTTCTTC. This codes for CASSQEIAGGLGNEQFF. This rearrangement joins TRBV3-1 (or the pseudogene TRBV3-2) to TRBJ2-1; 11 bases are a match to TRBD2. Germline loops: CDR1 LGHDT, CDR2 YNNKEL (reference sequence). Unmatched junction bases numbered 8, after V lost 0 bases and J lost 7 bases. The CDR3 sequence is 17 residues long.

This chain connects TRBV6-4 to TRBJ1-1; perhaps TRBD1 as D (5 bases). The V and J ends lost 5 bases and 11 bases respectively, with 24 bases between them. This CDR3 is built from 15 residues. Germline-derived CDR1 and CDR2 are MRHNA and SNTAGT. CDR3 residues: CASSTRSGPSSRAFF. In nucleotides, the CDR3 is TGTGCCAGCAGTACGCGGTCAGGGCCGTCCTCGAGGGCTTTCTTT.

The V gene is TRBV19, the J gene TRBJ1-5; D unclear. The CDR3 runs to 15 residues. Trimming removed 5 bases at V and 0 bases at J, with 11 bases between. Germline CDR1 and CDR2: LNHDA and SQIVND (reference sequence). In DNA, the CDR3 is TGTGCCAGTAGTGGAGGTCGAAGTAGCAATCAGCCCCAGCATTTT. Encoded protein: CASSGGRSSNQPQHF. The whole variable domain, remainder taken from reference TRBV19 and TRBJ1-5, is DGGITQSPKYLFRKEGQNVTLSCEQNLNHDAMYWYRQDPGQGLRLIYYSQIVNDFQKGDIAEGYSVSREKKESFPLTVTSAQKNPTAFYLCASSGGRSSNQPQHFGDGTRLSIL.

The chain employs TRBV6-1 and TRBJ1-4, with D perhaps TRBD1 (5 bases). The germline V gene encodes CDR1 MNHNS and CDR2 SASEGT. V lost 4 bases to trimming and J lost 4 bases, with 16 bases between them. This CDR3 region has 16 residues. CDR3 DNA sequence: TGTGCCAGCAGTGCCCACCGGGGGATAAATAATGAAAAACTGTTTTTT. Its protein is CASSAHRGINNEKLFF.

The chain carries TRBV2 and TRBJ2-1; no clear D. This CDR3 is 11 amino acids long. The V end lost 3 bases, the J end lost 8 bases, and 5 bases lay between the germline ends. The germline CDR1 and CDR2 sequences are SNHLY and FYNNEI. The CDR3 sequence is CASSEAYEQFF. CDR3 DNA sequence: TGTGCCAGCAGTGAGGCCTATGAGCAGTTCTTC.

The chain employs TRBV5-4 and TRBJ1-3, with 7 bases that match TRBD1. V shed 7 bases and J 6 bases; nucleotides not matched to a gene: 10. CDR1 SGHNT and CDR2 YYREEE come from the germline V gene (reference sequence). CDR3 length: 14 residues. For the CDR3, the DNA is TGTGCCAGCGGGACAGAGGCTAGTACAAACACCATATATTTT. The encoded protein is CASGTEASTNTIYF.

J is TRBJ1-1 and V is TRBV9, with a weak D call TRBD1 (6 bases). The CDR3 has 13 amino acids. V was pared by 3 bases and J by 2 bases, with 8 bases between. Per the germline V gene, CDR1 is SGDLS and CDR2 is YYNGEE. The CDR3 region has the DNA TGTGCCAGCAGCGCGGACAGCAACACTGAAGCTTTCTTT. As protein: CASSADSNTEAFF.